This T cell receptor beta chain derives from a study of T cell repertoires in cytomegalovirus infection. Whole-study results and caveats: Summed frequency of shared TCR beta families picked out CMV carriers who also had the relevant HLA. The response measured ex vivo was dominated by TCR beta clonotypes (HLA-C-restricted and CMV-specific).

From the reads, TCRdb called clonotypes with MiXCR, one entry per CDR3 protein. This table has approximately 1,000,000 distinct CDR3 sequences, roughly 30% appearing once. The CDR3 spans 16 residues. CDR1 is SGHVS and CDR2 is FNYEAQ in the germline V gene. Regarding this clonotype: No antigen is known for it. Just one base apart from a much larger clone, this may be a read error.

The sample consisted of cultured CD8+ T cells from PBMCs, taken from culture after CMV antigen stimulation. The sequence came from a human donor in good health (CMV status not recorded). Some clones in this sample may be carry-over from other donors' samples. The V call is TRBV7-6, the J call TRBJ2-2; 8 nucleotides match TRBD2. The CDR3 region has the DNA TGTGCCAGCAGTCCCTCTTCGGGACTAGACACCGGGGAGCTGGTTTTT. It is translated as CASSPSSGLDTGELVF.